This TCR beta chain was found in a study of CD8 T cells in ankylosing spondylitis. As for this clonotype: Antigen specificity is unknown.

General study findings and limits: Made up of under 10 highly homologous variants, a TCR beta motif appeared characteristic of ankylosing spondylitis blood. Some motif variants were previously reported in reactive arthritis synovial fluid and blood. The clones that were linked to disease were reported to be significantly enriched in matched synovial fluid samples from ankylosing spondylitis patients.

Trimming pared 6 bases from V and 4 bases from J, leaving 19 bases between. The CDR3 extends over 15 amino acids. Quantitative 5'-RACE with molecular barcodes produced the TCR beta libraries. A single record per CDR3 protein comes from TCRdb applying MiXCR to the 5' RACE reads. The sample carries approximately 350,000 distinct CDR3 sequences, 20% to 25% recorded once. The chain uses TRBV12-3 or TRBV12-4 and TRBJ2-7, with D perhaps assigned TRBD1 or TRBD2 (6 bases each). The material sequenced was blood, either unsorted or a sorted T cell fraction (not recorded which). The sequence came from a male donor with ankylosing spondylitis or in good health (not recorded which). CDR3 amino acids: CASRNKTGGVYEQYF. The CDR3 bases are TGTGCCAGCAGAAATAAGACAGGAGGGGTGTACGAGCAGTACTTC.